These 32 T cell receptor beta chains were all obtained from the same sample, sequenced in a study of blood T cell repertoires in COVID-19. TCRdb's table, derived via immunoSEQ multiplex PCR, lists solely in-frame clones and lacks some. This repertoire shows 140,000 or so clones, 80% to 85% found once; its top ten account for about 8%. Sequenced sample: peripheral blood. These receptors originate from a human donor in a cohort sampled during active COVID-19.

The chain combines TRBV28 with TRBJ1-2; 7 nucleotides agree with TRBD1. Germline V CDR1 and CDR2: MDHEN, SYDVKM. There are 15 residues in the CDR3. The V gene end was trimmed by 4 bases and the J gene end by 6 bases; junction bases not matched to a gene: 11. Here the CDR3 reads CASSWRTTGAHGYTF. CDR3 sequence (DNA): TGTGCCAGCAGTTGGAGGACCACAGGGGCTCATGGCTACACCTTC.

The chain uses TRBV19 and TRBJ2-1, with a weak D call TRBD1 (5 bases). V lost 6 bases and J 12 bases, leaving 15 bases between the germline ends. The CDR3 sequence is 12 residues long. Germline assignment: CDR1 LNHDA and CDR2 SQIVND (reference sequence). In DNA, the CDR3 is TGTGCCAGTAGCCCCCAGGGTACTGGGCAGTTCTTC. Translated: CASSPQGTGQFF.

The chain carries TRBV6-1 and TRBJ1-1; D is unclear. The CDR3 is made up of 16 amino acids. Germline V CDR1 and CDR2: MNHNS, SASEGT. V lost 2 bases to trimming and J lost 0 bases, with 13 bases between them. The CDR3 nucleotides read TGTGCCAGCAGTGAATATAGAGCACTTATGAACACTGAAGCTTTCTTT. The encoded protein is CASSEYRALMNTEAFF.

J is TRBJ2-5 and V is TRBV4-1; 10 bases line up with TRBD1. The CDR3 runs 15 residues. Germline loops: CDR1 MGHRA, CDR2 YSYEKL. V lost 1 base to trimming and J lost 4 bases; unmatched junction nucleotides: 3. CDR3 protein: CASSQGQGARETQYF. Written as DNA, the CDR3 is TGCGCCAGCAGCCAAGGACAGGGGGCTCGAGAGACCCAGTACTTC.

This clone was seen only once. This chain connects TRBV3-1 (or the pseudogene TRBV3-2) to TRBJ2-1, with 9 bases fitting TRBD1. This CDR3 spans 15 amino acids. V trimming: 4 bases; J trimming: 9 bases; junction bases outside the gene matches: 10. Germline V gene data show CDR1 as LGHDT and CDR2 as YNNKEL (reference sequence). DNA for the CDR3: TGTGCCAGCAGCCCACACAGGGGGCAAGTAAGTGAGCAGTTCTTC. It codes for CASSPHRGQVSEQFF.

V and J are TRBV6-5 and TRBJ1-2; TRBD1 matches 7 bases. V was pared by 6 bases and J by 7 bases, with 2 bases of the junction left unmatched. CDR1 and CDR2 (germline): MNHEY, SVGAGI. The CDR3 is 11 residues long. The CDR3 region has the DNA TGTGCCAGCAGGTACAGGGGTGGCTACACCTTC. Its protein product is CASRYRGGYTF.

This chain joins TRBV4-2 and TRBJ2-3; D not resolved. The CDR3 runs 14 residues. Germline V gives CDR1 LGHNA, CDR2 YNFKEQ. V lost 1 base and J 4 bases, leaving 9 bases between the germline ends. Written as DNA, the CDR3 is TGTGCCAGCAGCCAAGGGCTCTCCGCAGATACGCAGTATTTT. Translation gives CASSQGLSADTQYF.

This clone was observed a few times. In DNA form, the CDR3 reads TGTGCCAGCAGTAAAGGACTAGCGGGGGGGCCGGAGACCCAGTACTTC. Its translation: CASSKGLAGGPETQYF. This rearrangement joins TRBV6-1 to TRBJ2-5; 15 bases map to TRBD2. The CDR3 contains 16 residues. Germline V CDR1 and CDR2: MNHNS, SASEGT. V gave up 5 bases and J gave up 5 bases; unmatched junction bases: 6.

This clone was recorded once. The CDR3 loop is CASSPRAPETGSREQYF. The CDR3 region has the DNA TGTGCCAGCAGCCCGAGGGCCCCGGAGACAGGGTCCCGGGAGCAGTACTTC. The chain carries TRBV3-1 (or the pseudogene TRBV3-2) and TRBJ2-7, with 7 positions matching TRBD1. The CDR3 has 17 amino acids. The V segment lost 4 bases and the J segment 7 bases; nucleotides outside the gene matches: 19. Germline CDR1 is LGHDT and CDR2 is YNNKEL (reference sequence).

The chain is built from TRBV27 and TRBJ1-1; D unclear. This CDR3 region has 12 residues. V lost 4 bases and J lost 2, with 5 bases in between. Germline V gives CDR1 MNHEY, CDR2 SMNVEV (reference sequence). The CDR3, as DNA: TGTGCCAGCAGTTACAAAAACACTGAAGCTTTCTTT. Its protein product is CASSYKNTEAFF.

The chain couples TRBV6-6 to TRBJ1-2; D might be TRBD1 (6 bases). Trimming shortened V by 5 bases and J by 0 bases, and 10 bases separated the two germline ends. Germline CDR1 and CDR2: MNHNY and SVGAGI (reference sequence). The CDR3 totals 14 residues. The CDR3 region has the DNA TGTGCCAGCAGTCCAAGACAGGCTAACTATGGCTACACCTTC. This codes for CASSPRQANYGYTF.

The genes are TRBV7-2 and TRBJ2-5, with TRBD2 matching over 7 bases. The CDR3 length is 15 residues. V was pared by 5 bases and J by 5 bases, with 11 bases of the junction left unmatched. Germline V gene sequence: CDR1 SGHTA, CDR2 FQGNSA. CDR3 amino acids: CASSPRGGRQETQYF. The CDR3 DNA is TGTGCCAGCAGCCCCCGGGGAGGGCGGCAGGAGACCCAGTACTTC.

The chain uses TRBV28 and TRBJ1-1; D remains unclear. CDR3 length equals 14 residues. Germline assignment: CDR1 MDHEN and CDR2 SYDVKM. V was shortened by 3 bases and J by 7 bases, with 15 bases between the two germline ends. This CDR3 is CASSFIFLAVEAFF. CDR3 nucleotides: TGTGCCAGCAGTTTTATTTTCCTAGCCGTTGAAGCTTTCTTT.

V and J are TRBV28 and TRBJ2-3, with D possibly TRBD1 on 6 matching bases. CDR1 is MDHEN, CDR2 SYDVKM, per germline. V lost 6 bases and J lost 3, with 13 bases in between. This CDR3 is built from 14 residues. CDR3 in amino acids: CASRAGVITDTQYF. CDR3 in DNA: TGTGCCAGCAGGGCAGGGGTTATAACAGATACGCAGTATTTT.

This clone was detected once. The V gene is TRBV15, the J gene TRBJ1-1, with 7 bases matching TRBD1. The junction had 5 bases not matched to a gene; V was cut back by 2 bases and J by 2 bases. Germline V lookup: CDR1 LNHNV, CDR2 YYDKDF (reference sequence). The CDR3 is made up of 15 amino acids. The CDR3 DNA is TGTGCCACCAGCAGAATCCGACAGGGTAACACTGAAGCTTTCTTT. Protein: CATSRIRQGNTEAFF. Variable domain in full (rest from reference TRBV15 and TRBJ1-1): DAMVIQNPRYQVTQFGKPVTLSCSQTLNHNVMYWYQQKSSQAPKLLFHYYDKDFNNEADTPDNFQSRRPNTSFCFLDIRSPGLGDTAMYLCATSRIRQGNTEAFFGQGTRLTVV.

V usage is TRBV7-2 and J usage is TRBJ2-2; 8 bases map to TRBD1. Looked up from germline, CDR1 is SGHTA and CDR2 is FQGNSA. Germline trimming cut 2 bases from V and 1 base from J; bases unmatched to any gene: 6. This CDR3 has 17 residues. The CDR3: CASSLRQGALNTGELFF. Written as DNA, the CDR3 is TGTGCCAGCAGCTTAAGGCAGGGGGCGCTGAACACCGGGGAGCTGTTTTTT.

In its sample, this clone was seen many times. The chain links TRBV7-9 to TRBJ2-7; a weak D match, TRBD1 (5 bases). This CDR3 spans 14 amino acids. Germline V gives CDR1 SEHNR, CDR2 FQNEAQ (reference sequence). V lost 5 bases, J lost 1 base, and 12 bases lay in between. CDR3 DNA: TGTGCCAGCAGCCTCATAGGACAATCCTACGAGCAGTACTTC. Amino acid sequence: CASSLIGQSYEQYF.

V and J are TRBV29-1 and TRBJ2-2; no firm D call. Germline CDR1 SQVTM, CDR2 ANQGSEA. Trimming left V 3 bases short and J 0 bases short, with 5 bases between. The CDR3 is made up of 13 amino acids. DNA for the CDR3: TGCAGCGTTGATCCCTCGAACACCGGGGAGCTGTTTTTT. Translation gives CSVDPSNTGELFF.

The V call is TRBV5-1, the J call TRBJ2-7; tentative D call: TRBD1 (6 bases). The CDR3 consists of 12 residues. The germline V and J ends were trimmed by 2 bases and 5 bases, with 8 bases remaining between them. Germline CDR1 and CDR2: SGHRS and YFSETQ. The CDR3 DNA sequence: TGCGCCAGCAGCTTCGGACAGAACGAGCAGTACTTC. It codes for CASSFGQNEQYF.

This clone was recorded only once. The CDR3 nucleotides are TGTGCCAGCAGCCGTAGCGGGGAGCTCCTTCTGAGGGAGACCCAGTACTTC. Protein sequence: CASSRSGELLLRETQYF. The chain has TRBV7-2 and TRBJ2-5; TRBD2 agrees at 8 bases. CDR1 SGHTA and CDR2 FQGNSA come from the germline V gene. This CDR3 comprises 17 residues. J was trimmed by 5 bases and V by 5 bases; bases with no gene match: 16.

The rearrangement links TRBV3-1 (or the pseudogene TRBV3-2) to TRBJ1-1; D is unresolved. Per the germline V gene, CDR1 is LGHDT and CDR2 is YNNKEL (reference sequence). V gave up 0 bases and J gave up 1 base, with 15 bases separating them. The CDR3 covers 17 residues. In DNA, the CDR3 is TGTGCCAGCAGCCAAGATAGCCGCCGGGGAAGGAACACTGAAGCTTTCTTT. Translating it yields CASSQDSRRGRNTEAFF.

This clone turned up a few times. V and J are TRBV5-6 and TRBJ2-2; D may be TRBD1 (6 bases). CDR1 and CDR2 (germline): SGHDT, YYEEEE. Deletions cut 5 bases from V and 0 bases from J, with 11 bases between. This CDR3 region has 15 residues. The CDR3 nucleotides are TGTGCCAGCAGTACGGACAGCGCGAACACCGGGGAGCTGTTTTTT. It is translated as CASSTDSANTGELFF. Combining the CDR3 with reference TRBV5-6 and TRBJ2-2 gives the whole variable domain DAGVTQSPTHLIKTRGQQVTLRCSPKSGHDTVSWYQQALGQGPQFIFQYYEEEERQRGNFPDRFSGHQFPNYSSELNVNALLLGDSALYLCASSTDSANTGELFFGEGSRLTVL.

The chain uses TRBV5-4 and TRBJ2-7; TRBD1 agrees at 9 bases. V was pared by 4 bases and J by 1 base, with 3 bases of the junction left unmatched. The germline V gene encodes CDR1 SGHNT and CDR2 YYREEE (reference sequence). The CDR3 has 14 residues. CDR3 loop: CASSAGTGSYEQYF. DNA of the CDR3: TGTGCCAGCAGCGCCGGGACAGGGTCCTACGAGCAGTACTTC.

The chain links TRBV6-4 to TRBJ1-5; 7 positions match TRBD1. Trimming cost V 5 bases and J 4 bases; bases outside gene matches: 2. This CDR3 region has 13 residues. Germline V gene lookup returns CDR1 MRHNA and CDR2 SNTAGT. CDR3 region: CASSKQGNQPQHF. The DNA of the CDR3 is TGTGCCAGCAGTAAACAGGGGAATCAGCCCCAGCATTTT.

This chain links TRBV5-1 with TRBJ2-7, with 9 bases identical to TRBD1. The CDR3 has 17 amino acids. J lost 0 bases, V lost 4 bases, and 11 bases had no gene match. The germline V gene encodes CDR1 SGHRS and CDR2 YFSETQ. CDR3 sequence reads: CASSPAKTGGSSYEQYF. In nucleotides, the CDR3 is TGCGCCAGCAGCCCGGCAAAGACAGGGGGTAGCTCCTACGAGCAGTACTTC. The whole variable domain, remainder taken from reference TRBV5-1 and TRBJ2-7, is KAGVTQTPRYLIKTRGQQVTLSCSPISGHRSVSWYQQTPGQGLQFLFEYFSETQRNKGNFPGRFSGRQFSNSRSEMNVSTLELGDSALYLCASSPAKTGGSSYEQYFGPGTRLTVT.

This clone came up a few times. The rearrangement links TRBV27 to TRBJ1-1; D possibly corresponds to TRBD1 (5 bases). V shed 5 bases and J shed 2 bases, with 9 bases lying between them. Germline loops: CDR1 MNHEY, CDR2 SMNVEV (reference sequence). This CDR3 contains 13 residues. Written as DNA, the CDR3 is TGTGCCAGCAGTCTGACAGAAAACACTGAAGCTTTCTTT. Encoded protein: CASSLTENTEAFF.

This CDR3 reads CASSPPGAGQETQYF. The CDR3 DNA follows: TGTGCCAGCAGCCCCCCGGGAGCGGGCCAAGAGACCCAGTACTTC. The genes are TRBV7-9 and TRBJ2-5; a weak D match, TRBD2 (6 bases). From germline, CDR1 is SEHNR and CDR2 FQNEAQ (reference sequence). Trimming pared 5 bases from V and 1 base from J, leaving 14 bases between. The CDR3 length is 15 residues.

This chain connects TRBV5-4 to TRBJ1-2; TRBD1 matches 9 bases. J was trimmed by 4 bases and V by 0 bases; bases with no gene match: 4. CDR3 length: 15 residues. Germline CDR1 reads SGHNT; CDR2 reads YYREEE (reference sequence). Here the CDR3 reads CASSLGGTGLYGYTF. CDR3 in DNA: TGTGCCAGCAGCTTGGGAGGGACAGGGCTCTATGGCTACACCTTC.

This clone was detected only a few times. The chain joins TRBV18 to TRBJ1-1; possible D gene TRBD1, 5 bases. V was pared by 2 bases and J by 4 bases, with 8 bases between. Germline CDR1 KGHSH, CDR2 LQKENI. The CDR3 spans 13 residues. The chain's CDR3 is CASSPVRVTEAFF. In DNA form, the CDR3 reads TGTGCCAGCTCACCAGTCAGGGTCACTGAAGCTTTCTTT. The full variable domain, rest sourced from reference TRBV18 and TRBJ1-1, is NAGVMQNPRHLVRRRGQEARLRCSPMKGHSHVYWYRQLPEEGLKFMVYLQKENIIDESGMPKERFSAEFPKEGPSILRIQQVVRGDSAAYFCASSPVRVTEAFFGQGTRLTVV.

The chain couples TRBV7-6 to TRBJ2-5; 11 bases map to TRBD2. Trimming at V came to 2 bases and at J to 2 bases, leaving 4 bases not matched to a gene. The germline V gene encodes CDR1 SGHVS and CDR2 FNYEAQ. This CDR3 is built from 16 residues. CDR3 coding DNA: TGTGCCAGCAGCTTAAGGGCTAGCGGGGGGCAAGAGACCCAGTACTTC. Amino acid sequence: CASSLRASGGQETQYF.

The V gene is TRBV19, the J gene TRBJ2-5; TRBD1 might be the D (6 bases). Germline V gene lookup returns CDR1 LNHDA and CDR2 SQIVND (reference sequence). V was trimmed by 6 bases and J by 5 bases, leaving 13 bases between them. The length of the CDR3 is 13 residues. The CDR3 coding sequence is TGTGCCAGTAGCCACAGGGCCGCGGAGACCCAGTACTTC. It codes for CASSHRAAETQYF.

The V call is TRBV2, the J call TRBJ2-3; 12 bases are a match to TRBD2. This CDR3 region has 15 residues. The V gene end was trimmed by 4 bases and the J gene end by 1 base; junction bases not matched to a gene: 0. Per germline, CDR1 SNHLY and CDR2 FYNNEI. The CDR3 DNA sequence: TGTGCCAGCAGTGGACTAGCGGGGGGCACAGATACGCAGTATTTT. Protein product: CASSGLAGGTDTQYF. The complete variable domain, with remaining parts taken from reference TRBV2 and TRBJ2-3, reads EPEVTQTPSHQVTQMGQEVILRCVPISNHLYFYWYRQILGQKVEFLVSFYNNEISEKSEIFDDQFSVERPDGSNFTLKIRSTKLEDSAMYFCASSGLAGGTDTQYFGPGTRLTVL.